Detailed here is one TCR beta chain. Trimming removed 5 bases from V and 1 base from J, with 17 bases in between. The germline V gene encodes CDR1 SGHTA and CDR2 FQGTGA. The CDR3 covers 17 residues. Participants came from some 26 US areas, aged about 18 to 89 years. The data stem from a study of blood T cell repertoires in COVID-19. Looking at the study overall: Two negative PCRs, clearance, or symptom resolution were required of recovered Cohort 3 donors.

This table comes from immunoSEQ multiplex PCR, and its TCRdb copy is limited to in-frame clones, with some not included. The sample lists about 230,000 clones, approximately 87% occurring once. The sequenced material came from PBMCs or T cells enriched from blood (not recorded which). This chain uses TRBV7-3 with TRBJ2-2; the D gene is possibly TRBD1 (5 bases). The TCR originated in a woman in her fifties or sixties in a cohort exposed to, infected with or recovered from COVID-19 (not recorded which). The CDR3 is CASSPNVRTQNTGELFF. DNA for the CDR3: TGTGCCAGCAGCCCGAATGTCCGGACACAGAACACCGGGGAGCTGTTTTTT.